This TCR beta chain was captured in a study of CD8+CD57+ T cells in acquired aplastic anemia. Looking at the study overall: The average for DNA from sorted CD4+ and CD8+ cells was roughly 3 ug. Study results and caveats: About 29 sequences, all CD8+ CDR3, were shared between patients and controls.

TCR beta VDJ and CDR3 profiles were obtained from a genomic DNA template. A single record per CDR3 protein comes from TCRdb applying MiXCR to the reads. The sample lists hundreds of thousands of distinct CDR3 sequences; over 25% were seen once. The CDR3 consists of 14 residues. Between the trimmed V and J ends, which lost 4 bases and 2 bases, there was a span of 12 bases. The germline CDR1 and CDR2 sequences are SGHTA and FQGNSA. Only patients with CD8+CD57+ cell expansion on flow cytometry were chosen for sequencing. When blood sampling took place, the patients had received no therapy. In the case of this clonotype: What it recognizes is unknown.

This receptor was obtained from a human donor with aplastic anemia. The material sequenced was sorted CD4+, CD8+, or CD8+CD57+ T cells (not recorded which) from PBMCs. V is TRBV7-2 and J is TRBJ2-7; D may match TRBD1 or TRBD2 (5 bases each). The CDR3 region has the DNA TGTGCCAGCAGCTACGGACGGGGCCCCTACGAGCAGTACTTC. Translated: CASSYGRGPYEQYF.